This passage covers 9 T cell receptor beta chains from one sample sequenced in a study of cytomegalovirus exposure and HLA in healthy donors. PCR primers comprised 60 Vbeta and 13 Jbeta primers. This table comes from immunoSEQ multiplex PCR, and its TCRdb copy is limited to in-frame clones, with some not included. Altogether a few hundred thousand clones are present, around 79% being singletons, with the ten largest covering 0.2% to 0.25%. Sequencing was done on a sample of PBMCs. The source of these receptors is a girl aged 2 to 10 in good health and CMV-seronegative.

CDR3 nucleotides: TGTGCCAGCAAGACAGGTAACACTGAAGCTTTCTTT. It specifies CASKTGNTEAFF. The chain couples TRBV6-1 to TRBJ1-1; D is possibly TRBD1 (6 bases). The V end was cut by 7 bases, the J end by 2 bases, with 8 bases between. This CDR3 contains 12 residues. Germline assignment: CDR1 MNHNS and CDR2 SASEGT.

This clone was seen more than once but under ten times. The rearrangement joins TRBV25-1 to TRBJ1-2; possible D gene TRBD1, 6 bases. Between the trimmed V and J ends, which lost 3 bases and 2 bases, there was a span of 16 bases. This CDR3 has 16 amino acids. Germline V gene sequence: CDR1 MGHDK, CDR2 SYGVNS. CDR3 region: CASSDGREGVNYGYTF. Here the CDR3 DNA reads TGTGCCAGCAGTGACGGAAGAGAGGGGGTGAACTATGGCTACACCTTC.

The chain joins TRBV27 to TRBJ2-7, with 9 bases lining up with TRBD1. The CDR3 length is 15 residues. V lost 5 bases, J lost 1 base, and 6 bases stayed unmatched. The V gene's germline CDR1 is MNHEY and CDR2 SMNVEV (reference sequence). In DNA form, the CDR3 reads TGTGCCAGCAGTACGTGGGGGACAGGGTCCTACGAGCAGTACTTC. As protein: CASSTWGTGSYEQYF.

The V call is TRBV7-9, the J call TRBJ2-3, with D possibly TRBD2 on 5 matching bases. The V gene lost 5 bases and the J gene lost 2 bases, with 17 bases spanning the gap. This CDR3 is 16 amino acids long. The germline V gene has CDR1 SEHNR and CDR2 FQNEAQ (reference sequence). The CDR3 DNA reads as TGTGCCAGCAGCAGAAACTGGGAGAAAGACACAGATACGCAGTATTTT. This encodes CASSRNWEKDTDTQYF.

The chain joins TRBV19 to TRBJ2-2, with 7 bases that match TRBD2. The length of the CDR3 is 18 residues. V was clipped by 0 bases and J by 1 base; unmatched bases: 8. The germline V gene has CDR1 LNHDA and CDR2 SQIVND (reference sequence). CDR3 sequence: CASSIEEGRALNTGELFF. The CDR3 nucleotides read TGTGCCAGTAGTATAGAGGAGGGGAGGGCATTGAACACCGGGGAGCTGTTTTTT.

Regarding this clone: Other DNA sequences in this specimen translate into the identical CDR3. This chain links TRBV19 with TRBJ2-7; perhaps TRBD1 as D (6 bases). CDR3 length: 13 amino acids. Germline CDR1 LNHDA, CDR2 SQIVND (reference sequence). Trimming removed 6 bases from V and 0 bases from J, with 9 bases in between. The CDR3 sequence: CASSTGSSYEQYF. CDR3 DNA: TGTGCCAGTAGCACAGGGAGCTCCTACGAGCAGTACTTC. Complete variable domain (other parts from reference TRBV19 and TRBJ2-7): DGGITQSPKYLFRKEGQNVTLSCEQNLNHDAMYWYRQDPGQGLRLIYYSQIVNDFQKGDIAEGYSVSREKKESFPLTVTSAQKNPTAFYLCASSTGSSYEQYFGPGTRLTVT.

The genes are TRBV7-3 and TRBJ1-6; no reliable D call. This CDR3 region has 15 residues. With 1 base removed from V and 2 bases from J, the gap between germline ends came to 6 bases. From germline, CDR1 is SGHTA and CDR2 FQGTGA. CDR3 region: CASSLRSAYNSPLHF. For the CDR3, the DNA is TGTGCCAGCAGCTTAAGGTCGGCCTATAATTCACCCCTCCACTTT.

This clone has just a few counts. The V call is TRBV10-3, the J call TRBJ2-3; maybe TRBD2 (5 bases). Between the trimmed V and J ends, which lost 6 bases and 6 bases, there was a span of 19 bases. The CDR3 covers 15 residues. Germline assignment: CDR1 ENHRY and CDR2 SYGVKD. CDR3 sequence reads: CAIRSRAELMDTQYF. The CDR3 nucleotides read TGTGCCATCAGGTCGCGGGCAGAACTTATGGATACGCAGTATTTT.

This clone was detected once. V and J are TRBV27 and TRBJ2-3; D may be TRBD1 (6 bases). V was clipped by 5 bases and J by 6 bases, with 9 bases between them. CDR1 and CDR2 from the germline V gene are MNHEY and SMNVEV (reference sequence). The CDR3 covers 12 residues. CDR3: CASSGGGDTQYF. The CDR3 DNA reads TGTGCCAGCAGTGGGGGCGGGGATACGCAGTATTTT.